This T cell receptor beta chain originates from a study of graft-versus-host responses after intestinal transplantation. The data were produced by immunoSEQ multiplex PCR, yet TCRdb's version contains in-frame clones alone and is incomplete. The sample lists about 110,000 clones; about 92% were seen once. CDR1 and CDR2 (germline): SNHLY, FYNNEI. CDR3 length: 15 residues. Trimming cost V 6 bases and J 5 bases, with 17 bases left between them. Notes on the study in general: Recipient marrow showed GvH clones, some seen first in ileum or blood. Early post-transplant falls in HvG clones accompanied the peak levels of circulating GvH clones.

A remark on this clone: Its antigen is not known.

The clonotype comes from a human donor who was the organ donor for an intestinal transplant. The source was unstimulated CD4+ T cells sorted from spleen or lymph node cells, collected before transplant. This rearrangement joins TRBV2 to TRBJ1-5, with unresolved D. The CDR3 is CASSQDSSRHQPQHF. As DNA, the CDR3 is TGTGCCAGCAGCCAAGACTCAAGTCGGCATCAGCCCCAGCATTTT.